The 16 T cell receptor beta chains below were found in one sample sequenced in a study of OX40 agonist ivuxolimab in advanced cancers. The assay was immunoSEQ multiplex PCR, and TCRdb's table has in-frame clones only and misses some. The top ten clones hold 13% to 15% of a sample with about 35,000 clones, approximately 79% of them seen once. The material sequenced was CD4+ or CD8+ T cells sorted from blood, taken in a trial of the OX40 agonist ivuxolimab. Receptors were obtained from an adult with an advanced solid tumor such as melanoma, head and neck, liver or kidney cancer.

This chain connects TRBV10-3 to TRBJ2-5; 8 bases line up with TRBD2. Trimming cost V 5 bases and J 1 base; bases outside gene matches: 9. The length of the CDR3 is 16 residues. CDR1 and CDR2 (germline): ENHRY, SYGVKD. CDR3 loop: CAISPSPRGVQETQYF. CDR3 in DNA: TGTGCCATCAGTCCTTCTCCGCGGGGGGTCCAAGAGACCCAGTACTTC.

CDR3 sequence: CASSVGGGTEQFF. The CDR3 nucleotides are TGTGCCAGCAGCGTAGGAGGGGGAACTGAGCAGTTCTTC. This rearrangement joins TRBV9 to TRBJ2-1; the D gene is possibly TRBD1 (6 bases). The V end was cut by 0 bases, the J end by 9 bases, with 10 bases between. Per germline, CDR1 SGDLS and CDR2 YYNGEE. The CDR3 consists of 13 residues.

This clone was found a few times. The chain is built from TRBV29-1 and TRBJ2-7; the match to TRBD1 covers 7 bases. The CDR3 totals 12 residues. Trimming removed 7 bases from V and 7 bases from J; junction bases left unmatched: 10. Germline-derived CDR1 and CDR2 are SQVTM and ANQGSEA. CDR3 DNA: TGCAGCGCTCTCCGACAGGGCGGTGAGCAGTACTTC. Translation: CSALRQGGEQYF.

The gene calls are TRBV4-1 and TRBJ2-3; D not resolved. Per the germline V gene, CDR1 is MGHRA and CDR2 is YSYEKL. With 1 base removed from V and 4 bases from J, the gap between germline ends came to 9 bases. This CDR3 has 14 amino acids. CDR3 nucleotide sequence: TGCGCCAGCAGCCAAGGGATAGGCGCAGATACGCAGTATTTT. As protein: CASSQGIGADTQYF.

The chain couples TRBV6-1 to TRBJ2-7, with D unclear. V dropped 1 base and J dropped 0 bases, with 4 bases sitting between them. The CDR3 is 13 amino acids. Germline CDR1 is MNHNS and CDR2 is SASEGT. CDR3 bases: TGTGCCAGCAGTGAAGTGAGCTCCTACGAGCAGTACTTC. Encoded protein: CASSEVSSYEQYF.

Here the CDR3 DNA reads TGCGCCAGCGCCGGGGGTCTGAACACTGAAGCTTTCTTT. Protein product: CASAGGLNTEAFF. The chain combines TRBV10-1 with TRBJ1-1, with D possibly matching TRBD1 (5 bases). The CDR3 is 13 amino acids. Trimming removed 8 bases from V and 0 bases from J, with 10 bases in between. Germline CDR1 is WNHNN and CDR2 is SYGVQD (reference sequence).

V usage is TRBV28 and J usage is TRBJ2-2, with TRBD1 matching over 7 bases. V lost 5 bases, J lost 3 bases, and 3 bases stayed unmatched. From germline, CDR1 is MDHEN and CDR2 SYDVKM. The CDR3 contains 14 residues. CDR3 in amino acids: CASSRDSYTGELFF. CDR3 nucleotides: TGTGCCAGCAGTCGGGACAGCTACACCGGGGAGCTGTTTTTT.

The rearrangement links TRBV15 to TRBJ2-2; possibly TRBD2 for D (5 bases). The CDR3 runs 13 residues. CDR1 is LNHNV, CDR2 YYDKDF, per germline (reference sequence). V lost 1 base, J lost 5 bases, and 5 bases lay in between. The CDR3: CATSRVATGELFF. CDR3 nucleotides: TGTGCCACCAGCAGAGTAGCGACCGGGGAGCTGTTTTTT.

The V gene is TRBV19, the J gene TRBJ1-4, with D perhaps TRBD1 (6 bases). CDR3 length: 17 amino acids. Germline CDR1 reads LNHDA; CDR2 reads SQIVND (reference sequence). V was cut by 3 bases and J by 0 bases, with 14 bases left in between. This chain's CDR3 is CASSILGGGATNEKLFF. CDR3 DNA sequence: TGTGCCAGTAGTATCCTCGGAGGGGGAGCAACTAATGAAAAACTGTTTTTT.

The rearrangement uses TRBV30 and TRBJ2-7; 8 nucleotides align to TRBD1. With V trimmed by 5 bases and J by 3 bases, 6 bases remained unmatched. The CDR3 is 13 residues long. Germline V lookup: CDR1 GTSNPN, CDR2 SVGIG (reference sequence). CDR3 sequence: CAWGQGANYEQYF. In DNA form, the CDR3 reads TGTGCCTGGGGACAGGGCGCCAACTACGAGCAGTACTTC.

The CDR3 reads CASSQGSQSSYNEQFF. The CDR3 DNA is TGCGCCAGCAGCCAAGGGAGTCAAAGCTCCTACAATGAGCAGTTCTTC. The rearrangement joins TRBV4-1 to TRBJ2-1, with D hard to call. This CDR3 comprises 16 residues. Trimming left V 1 base short and J 0 bases short, with 10 bases between. The germline CDR1 and CDR2 sequences are MGHRA and YSYEKL.

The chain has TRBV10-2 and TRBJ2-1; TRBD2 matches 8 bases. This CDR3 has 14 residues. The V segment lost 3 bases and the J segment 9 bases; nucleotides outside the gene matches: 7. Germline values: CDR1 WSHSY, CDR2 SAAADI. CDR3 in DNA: TGCGCCAGCAGTGAACAGCGGGGGCGGGTTGAGCAGTTCTTC. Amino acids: CASSEQRGRVEQFF.

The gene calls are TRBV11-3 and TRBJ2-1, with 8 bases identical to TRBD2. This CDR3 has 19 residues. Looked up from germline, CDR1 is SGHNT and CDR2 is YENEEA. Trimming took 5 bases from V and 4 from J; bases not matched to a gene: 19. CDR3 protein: CASSPGASGLQGEYNEQFF. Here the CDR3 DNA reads TGTGCCAGCAGCCCTGGAGCTAGCGGGCTCCAGGGAGAATACAATGAGCAGTTCTTC.

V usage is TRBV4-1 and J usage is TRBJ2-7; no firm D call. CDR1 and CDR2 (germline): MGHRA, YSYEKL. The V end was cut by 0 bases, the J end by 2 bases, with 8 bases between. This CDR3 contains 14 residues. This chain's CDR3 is CASSQENPPYEQYF. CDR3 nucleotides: TGCGCCAGCAGCCAAGAAAATCCCCCCTACGAGCAGTACTTC.

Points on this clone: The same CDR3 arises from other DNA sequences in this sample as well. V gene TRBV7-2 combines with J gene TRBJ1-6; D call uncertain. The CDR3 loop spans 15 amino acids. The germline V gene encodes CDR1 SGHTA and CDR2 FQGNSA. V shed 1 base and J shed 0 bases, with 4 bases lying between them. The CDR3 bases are TGTGCCAGCAGCTTAGGTAGCTCCTATAATTCACCCCTCCACTTT. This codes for CASSLGSSYNSPLHF.

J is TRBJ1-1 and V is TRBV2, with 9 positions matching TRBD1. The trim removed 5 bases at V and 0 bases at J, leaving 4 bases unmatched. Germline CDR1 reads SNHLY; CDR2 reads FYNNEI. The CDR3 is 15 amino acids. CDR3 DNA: TGTGCCAGCAGTCCACAGGGGGCAATGAACACTGAAGCTTTCTTT. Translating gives CASSPQGAMNTEAFF.